Shown below are 32 T cell receptor beta chains from a single sample sequenced in a study of cytomegalovirus exposure and HLA in healthy donors. With 60 Vbeta and 13 Jbeta primers, the PCR was carried out. Data came from immunoSEQ multiplex PCR; TCRdb stores just in-frame clones and leaves some out. The sample gives about 55,000 clones, 65% to 85% of which show up once; approximately 2.4% is in the top ten. The sequenced sample consisted of PBMCs. The receptor set was obtained from a female donor in good health and CMV-seronegative.

The J gene is TRBJ2-3, the V gene TRBV30, with D tentatively TRBD1 (5 bases). Germline values: CDR1 GTSNPN, CDR2 SVGIG (reference sequence). This CDR3 is built from 18 residues. Trimming took off 0 bases at V and 0 bases at J, with 19 bases between the two ends. CDR3 in amino acids: CAWSVLRPAGQSTDTQYF. For the CDR3, the DNA is TGTGCCTGGAGTGTACTTCGACCAGCAGGGCAGAGCACAGATACGCAGTATTTT.

The chain joins TRBV4-2 to TRBJ2-1; the match to TRBD1 covers 8 bases. This CDR3 spans 18 amino acids. Germline CDR1 and CDR2: LGHNA and YNFKEQ. The V segment lost 0 bases and the J segment 0 bases; nucleotides outside the gene matches: 7. This CDR3 is CASSQERRGQGSYNEQFF. DNA for the CDR3: TGTGCCAGCAGCCAAGAGAGGAGAGGACAGGGCTCCTACAATGAGCAGTTCTTC.

This chain joins TRBV30 and TRBJ2-2; D may be TRBD1 (6 bases). The V end was cut by 2 bases, the J end by 1 base, with 11 bases between. This CDR3 contains 15 residues. Germline values: CDR1 GTSNPN, CDR2 SVGIG (reference sequence). This CDR3 reads CAWSSLTGNTGELFF. CDR3 nucleotide sequence: TGTGCCTGGAGTTCCCTGACAGGGAACACCGGGGAGCTGTTTTTT.

The chain combines TRBV28 with TRBJ2-5; D is possibly TRBD1 (5 bases). The CDR3 contains 15 residues. Trimming removed 10 bases at V and 1 base at J, with 19 bases between. In germline, CDR1 is MDHEN, CDR2 SYDVKM. The CDR3 sequence is CATTRVDSLQETQYF. The DNA for the CDR3 is TGTGCCACCACCAGGGTCGACAGCCTCCAAGAGACCCAGTACTTC.

CDR3 region: CASSPGQGTGTEAFF. The CDR3 nucleotides are TGTGCCAGCAGCCCGGGACAGGGGACGGGCACTGAAGCTTTCTTT. This sequence joins TRBV5-6 and TRBJ1-1; 10 positions agree with TRBD1. Germline trimming cut 4 bases from V and 4 bases from J; bases unmatched to any gene: 7. The CDR3 has 15 amino acids. Germline V gene sequence: CDR1 SGHDT, CDR2 YYEEEE. The full variable domain, with the rest looked up from reference TRBV5-6 and TRBJ1-1, is DAGVTQSPTHLIKTRGQQVTLRCSPKSGHDTVSWYQQALGQGPQFIFQYYEEEERQRGNFPDRFSGHQFPNYSSELNVNALLLGDSALYLCASSPGQGTGTEAFFGQGTRLTVV.

The gene calls are TRBV4-3 and TRBJ1-1; 7 nucleotides agree with TRBD1. CDR3 length equals 19 residues. Trimming removed 3 bases from V and 0 bases from J; junction bases left unmatched: 16. Germline loops: CDR1 LGHNA, CDR2 YSLEER. The CDR3 is CASSQGSIRPGQMNTEAFF. In nucleotides, the CDR3 is TGCGCCAGCAGCCAGGGATCCATCCGACCGGGACAGATGAACACTGAAGCTTTCTTT.

This clone was counted once. The V call is TRBV5-5, the J call TRBJ1-6, with 7 bases that match TRBD1. The J segment lost 7 bases and the V segment lost 1 base, leaving 5 bases of the junction unmatched. This CDR3 region has 15 residues. Per germline, CDR1 SGHKS and CDR2 YYEKEE (reference sequence). CDR3 sequence: CASSLFGTENSPLHF. CDR3 nucleotides: TGTGCCAGCAGCTTGTTTGGGACAGAGAATTCACCCCTCCACTTT.

CDR3 coding DNA: TGTGCCAGCAGCCGACAGGGGAACACTGAAGCTTTCTTT. Encoded protein: CASSRQGNTEAFF. The V and J genes are TRBV7-9 and TRBJ1-1; TRBD1 matches at 7 bases. The CDR3 runs 13 residues. V lost 5 bases and J lost 1; bases outside the gene matches: 1. The V gene's germline CDR1 is SEHNR and CDR2 FQNEAQ (reference sequence).

The J gene is TRBJ2-2, the V gene TRBV6-6; 7 bases match TRBD1. This CDR3 region has 16 residues. Germline V CDR1 and CDR2: MNHNY, SVGAGI (reference sequence). V shed 5 bases, J shed 6 bases, and the junction held 12 bases outside the gene matches. CDR3 region: CASSPRTGVGSGELFF. CDR3 nucleotides: TGTGCCAGCAGTCCCCGGACAGGAGTCGGGTCCGGGGAGCTGTTTTTT.

The gene calls are TRBV5-1 and TRBJ2-2; the D gene is possibly TRBD1 (6 bases). CDR3 size: 16 residues. Looked up from germline, CDR1 is SGHRS and CDR2 is YFSETQ. The V gene lost 4 bases and the J gene lost 0 bases, with 13 bases spanning the gap. The CDR3 spells CASSTGTSANTGELFF. CDR3 in DNA: TGCGCCAGCAGCACCGGGACATCCGCGAACACCGGGGAGCTGTTTTTT.

The chain carries TRBV21-1 and TRBJ1-2; the D segment call TRBD1 is taken from the table without a DNA check. TRBV21-1 is listed as a pseudogene. This CDR3 is built from 19 residues. CDR3 region: CASSGGLWRYGWLFYGYTF. As DNA, the CDR3 is TGTGCCAGCAGTGGTGGGCTCTGGCGCTACGGATGGCTTTTCTATGGCTACACCTTC.

The chain recombines TRBV19 with TRBJ2-1, with unresolved D. Trimming cost V 5 bases and J 5 bases, with 10 bases left between them. Looked up from germline, CDR1 is LNHDA and CDR2 is SQIVND (reference sequence). The CDR3 has 13 residues. CDR3: CASSLYRNNEQFF. The CDR3 nucleotides are TGTGCCAGTAGTCTCTACAGAAACAATGAGCAGTTCTTC.

J is TRBJ1-2 and V is TRBV28; the match to TRBD1 covers 10 bases. Germline values: CDR1 MDHEN, CDR2 SYDVKM. CDR3 length equals 14 residues. V lost 5 bases to trimming and J lost 4 bases; unmatched junction nucleotides: 4. The CDR3 loop is CASSDRGRGYGYTF. CDR3 in DNA: TGTGCCAGCAGTGACAGGGGGCGCGGCTATGGCTACACCTTC.

V is TRBV10-3 and J is TRBJ2-7, with D perhaps TRBD1 (5 bases). Per the germline V gene, CDR1 is ENHRY and CDR2 is SYGVKD. Deletions cut 7 bases from V and 5 bases from J, with 15 bases between. This CDR3 has 13 residues. This CDR3 reads CAIMGSGNDEQYF. In DNA form, the CDR3 reads TGTGCCATCATGGGTTCAGGGAACGACGAGCAGTACTTC.

The genes are TRBV5-6 and TRBJ2-1, with 10 nucleotides matching TRBD2. Germline V CDR1 and CDR2: SGHDT, YYEEEE. Losses at the gene ends were 0 bases for V and 0 bases for J; bases not matched to a gene: 0. The CDR3 extends over 16 amino acids. The CDR3 DNA is TGTGCCAGCAGCTTGGCTAGCGGGAGCTCCTACAATGAGCAGTTCTTC. Its translation is CASSLASGSSYNEQFF.

The chain couples TRBV5-1 to TRBJ2-5; the D is unclear. Matching the DNA end better, TRBJ2-7 makes the J call doubtful. There are 12 residues in the CDR3. Germline assignment: CDR1 SGHRS and CDR2 YFSETQ. CDR3 sequence: CASSDDGPEQYF. CDR3 sequence (DNA): TGCGCCAGCAGCGACGATGGGCCCGAGCAGTACTTC.

The gene calls are TRBV27 and TRBJ2-3; perhaps TRBD1 as D (5 bases). The CDR3 contains 16 residues. The V end lost 2 bases, the J end lost 3 bases, and 15 bases lay between the germline ends. The germline CDR1 and CDR2 sequences are MNHEY and SMNVEV (reference sequence). The CDR3 DNA sequence: TGTGCCAGCAGTTTACAGGGCATGAAGGCAACAGATACGCAGTATTTT. Amino acid sequence: CASSLQGMKATDTQYF.

J is TRBJ2-7 and V is TRBV28, with 9 nucleotides matching TRBD1. V shed 10 bases, J shed 4 bases, and the junction held 11 bases outside the gene matches. The CDR3 has 14 amino acids. Germline V gene data show CDR1 as MDHEN and CDR2 as SYDVKM. The CDR3 coding sequence is TGTGCCACGGACCGGGACAGGGTCACTTACGAGCAGTACTTC. Its translation: CATDRDRVTYEQYF.

The V call is TRBV5-1, the J call TRBJ2-5; 16 nucleotides agree with TRBD2. This CDR3 has 16 amino acids. CDR1 is SGHRS, CDR2 YFSETQ, per germline. Germline trimming cut 5 bases from V and 4 bases from J; bases unmatched to any gene: 5. Here the CDR3 DNA reads TGCGCCAGCAGTCAGGGACTAGCGGGAGGGGGAGAGACCCAGTACTTC. Amino acid sequence: CASSQGLAGGGETQYF.

J is TRBJ2-1 and V is TRBV4-3; TRBD1 aligns across 10 bases. The length of the CDR3 is 17 residues. J lost 4 bases, V lost 3 bases, and 9 bases had no gene match. From germline, CDR1 is LGHNA and CDR2 YSLEER. The chain's CDR3 is CASSHLIWGQGYNEQFF. CDR3 bases: TGCGCCAGCAGCCACCTGATCTGGGGACAGGGGTACAATGAGCAGTTCTTC.

The CDR3 DNA reads as TGTGCCAGTACCCCTTGGGGGAGGGGAGGGGATACGCAGTATTTT. It codes for CASTPWGRGGDTQYF. V usage is TRBV19 and J usage is TRBJ2-3; 7 bases are a match to TRBD2. In germline, CDR1 is LNHDA, CDR2 SQIVND (reference sequence). The CDR3 sequence is 15 residues long. The V gene end was trimmed by 7 bases and the J gene end by 6 bases; junction bases not matched to a gene: 13.

The chain recombines TRBV7-2 with TRBJ2-3; 8 bases line up with TRBD2. The CDR3 length is 16 residues. With 1 base clipped from V and 3 bases from J, the junction kept 6 bases outside the gene matches. Germline assignment: CDR1 SGHTA and CDR2 FQGNSA. The CDR3: CASSLVSGSRTDTQYF. The DNA for the CDR3 is TGTGCCAGCAGCTTAGTAAGCGGGAGTAGGACAGATACGCAGTATTTT.

J is TRBJ2-7 and V is TRBV27; TRBD1 matches at 10 bases. The germline CDR1 and CDR2 sequences are MNHEY and SMNVEV (reference sequence). This CDR3 has 14 amino acids. J gave up 6 bases and V 8 bases, and 10 bases lay outside the gene matches. The CDR3 DNA follows: TGTGCCAGCGGCCCCGGGACAGGGGAGAGCGAGCAGTACTTC. Translating it yields CASGPGTGESEQYF.

This clone has only one observation. This chain uses TRBV10-3 with TRBJ2-2; 7 bases agree with TRBD2. This CDR3 is 17 amino acids long. The V gene's germline CDR1 is ENHRY and CDR2 SYGVKD. Losses at the gene ends were 4 bases for V and 2 bases for J; bases not matched to a gene: 10. CDR3 residues: CAISATGGRGNTGELFF. CDR3 nucleotides: TGTGCCATCAGTGCGACGGGCGGGAGAGGAAACACCGGGGAGCTGTTTTTT.

The V call is TRBV5-1, the J call TRBJ2-5; 8 bases are shared with TRBD2. The trim removed 4 bases at V and 2 bases at J, leaving 7 bases unmatched. CDR3 size: 15 residues. Germline V lookup: CDR1 SGHRS, CDR2 YFSETQ. CDR3 DNA: TGCGCCAGCAGCCCCTCCGGGGGGGGACAAGAGACCCAGTACTTC. Its translation is CASSPSGGGQETQYF.

The chain recombines TRBV27 with TRBJ2-1, with a tentative D call TRBD1 (6 bases). V was pared by 7 bases and J by 2 bases, with 15 bases between. In germline, CDR1 is MNHEY, CDR2 SMNVEV (reference sequence). This CDR3 is 15 amino acids long. The CDR3, as DNA: TGTGCCAGCAATAGGGGGTGGTCAGCCTACAATGAGCAGTTCTTC. Translated, it gives CASNRGWSAYNEQFF.

This clone was found a few times. CDR3 DNA sequence: TGTGCCAGCAGCCAGCGGGGGGCCACCTACGAGCAGTACTTC. Protein product: CASSQRGATYEQYF. The chain uses TRBV6-5 and TRBJ2-7; TRBD2 agrees at 9 bases. Germline assignment: CDR1 MNHEY and CDR2 SVGAGI. V lost 6 bases, J lost 2 bases, and 5 bases stayed unmatched. This CDR3 is 14 amino acids long.

This chain connects TRBV5-1 to TRBJ2-6; unclear D gene. CDR1 is SGHRS, CDR2 YFSETQ, per germline. The ends were cut back, 4 bases at V and 4 bases at J, with 12 bases in the middle. The CDR3 length is 15 residues. The CDR3 DNA follows: TGCGCCAGCAGCCAAACAGCCTCCGGGGCCAACGTCCTGACTTTC. Residues: CASSQTASGANVLTF. Using reference TRBV5-1 and TRBJ2-6 for the parts outside the CDR3, the full variable domain is KAGVTQTPRYLIKTRGQQVTLSCSPISGHRSVSWYQQTPGQGLQFLFEYFSETQRNKGNFPGRFSGRQFSNSRSEMNVSTLELGDSALYLCASSQTASGANVLTFGAGSRLTVL.

The chain has TRBV6-5 and TRBJ1-1; D remains unclear. V was shortened by 6 bases and J by 3 bases, with 14 bases between the two germline ends. Germline CDR1 MNHEY, CDR2 SVGAGI. This CDR3 contains 14 residues. The CDR3 region is CASRSYGPHTEAFF. The CDR3 DNA reads TGTGCCAGCAGGTCATATGGGCCTCACACTGAAGCTTTCTTT.

The chain has TRBV9 and TRBJ2-1, with 9 bases fitting TRBD2. From germline, CDR1 is SGDLS and CDR2 YYNGEE. V lost 7 bases and J lost 6; bases outside the gene matches: 8. The CDR3 length is 14 residues. CDR3 sequence reads: CASDPAGGGNEQFF. DNA of the CDR3: TGTGCCAGCGATCCGGCGGGGGGGGGCAATGAGCAGTTCTTC. The full variable domain, with the rest looked up from reference TRBV9 and TRBJ2-1, is DSGVTQTPKHLITATGQRVTLRCSPRSGDLSVYWYQQSLDQGLQFLIQYYNGEERAKGNILERFSAQQFPDLHSELNLSSLELGDSALYFCASDPAGGGNEQFFGPGTRLTVL.

V usage is TRBV7-2 and J usage is TRBJ2-7, with D possibly TRBD2 on 6 matching bases. The CDR3 spans 17 residues. With 1 base removed from V and 0 bases from J, the gap between germline ends came to 16 bases. CDR1 SGHTA and CDR2 FQGNSA come from the germline V gene. The CDR3 is CASSLGLAAKISYEQYF. In nucleotides, the CDR3 is TGTGCCAGCAGCTTAGGGTTAGCGGCAAAGATCTCCTACGAGCAGTACTTC.

This chain links TRBV23-1 with TRBJ1-5; 9 positions match TRBD1. TRBV23-1 is an ORF, with its function uncertain. J was trimmed by 3 bases and V by 4 bases; bases with no gene match: 10. CDR3 length equals 17 residues. CDR3 protein: CASSPTPGTGINQPQHF. CDR3 in DNA: TGCGCCAGCAGTCCCACCCCCGGGACAGGGATCAATCAGCCCCAGCATTTT.